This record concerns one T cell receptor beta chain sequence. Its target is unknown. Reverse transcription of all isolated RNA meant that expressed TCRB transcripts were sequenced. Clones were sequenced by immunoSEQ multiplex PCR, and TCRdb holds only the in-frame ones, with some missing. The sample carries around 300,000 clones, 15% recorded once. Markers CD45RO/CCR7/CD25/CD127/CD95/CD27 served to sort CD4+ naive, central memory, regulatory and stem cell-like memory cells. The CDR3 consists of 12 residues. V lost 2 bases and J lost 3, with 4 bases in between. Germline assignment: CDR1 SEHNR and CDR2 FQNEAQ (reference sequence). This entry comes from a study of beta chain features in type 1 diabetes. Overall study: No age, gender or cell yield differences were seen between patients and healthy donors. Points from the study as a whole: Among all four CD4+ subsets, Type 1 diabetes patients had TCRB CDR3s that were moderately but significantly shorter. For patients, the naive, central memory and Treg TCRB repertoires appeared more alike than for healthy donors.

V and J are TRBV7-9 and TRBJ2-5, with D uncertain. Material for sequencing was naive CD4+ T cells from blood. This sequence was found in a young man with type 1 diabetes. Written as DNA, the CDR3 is TGTGCCAGCAGCTTAACGGAAGAGACCCAGTACTTC. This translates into CASSLTEETQYF.